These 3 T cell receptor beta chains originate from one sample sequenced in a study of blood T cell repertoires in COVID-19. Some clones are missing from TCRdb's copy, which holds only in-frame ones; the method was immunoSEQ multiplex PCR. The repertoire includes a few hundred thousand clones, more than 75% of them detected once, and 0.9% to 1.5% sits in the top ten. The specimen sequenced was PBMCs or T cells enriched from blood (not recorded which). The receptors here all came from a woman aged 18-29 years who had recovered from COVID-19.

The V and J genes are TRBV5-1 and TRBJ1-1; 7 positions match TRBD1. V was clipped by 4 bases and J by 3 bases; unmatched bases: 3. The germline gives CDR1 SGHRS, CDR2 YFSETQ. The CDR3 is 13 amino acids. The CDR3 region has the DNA TGCGCCAGCAGCCCACAGGGGTACACTGAAGCTTTCTTT. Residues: CASSPQGYTEAFF.

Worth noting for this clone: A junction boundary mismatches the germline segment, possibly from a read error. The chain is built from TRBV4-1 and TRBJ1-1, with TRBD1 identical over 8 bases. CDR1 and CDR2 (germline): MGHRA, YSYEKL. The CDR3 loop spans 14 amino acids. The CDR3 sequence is CASSQGTGNAEAFF. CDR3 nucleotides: TGCGCCAGCAGCCAAGGGACAGGGAACGCTGAAGCTTTCTTT.

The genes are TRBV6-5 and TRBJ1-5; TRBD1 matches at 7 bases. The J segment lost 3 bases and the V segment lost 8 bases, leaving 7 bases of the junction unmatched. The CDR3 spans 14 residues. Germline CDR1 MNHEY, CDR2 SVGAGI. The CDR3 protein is CASGIGQVNQPQHF. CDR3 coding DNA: TGTGCCAGCGGGATAGGACAGGTCAATCAGCCCCAGCATTTT.